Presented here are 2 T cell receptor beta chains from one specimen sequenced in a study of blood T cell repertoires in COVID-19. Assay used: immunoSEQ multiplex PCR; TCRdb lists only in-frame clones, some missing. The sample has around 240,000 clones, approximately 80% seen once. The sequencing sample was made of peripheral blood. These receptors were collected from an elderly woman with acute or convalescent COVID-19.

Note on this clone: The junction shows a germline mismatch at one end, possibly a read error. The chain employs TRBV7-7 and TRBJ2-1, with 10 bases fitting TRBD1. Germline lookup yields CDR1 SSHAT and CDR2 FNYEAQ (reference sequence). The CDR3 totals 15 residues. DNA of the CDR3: TGTGCTAGCAGCGGAGGACAGGGGGGAGATAATGAGCAGTTCTTC. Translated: CASSGGQGGDNEQFF. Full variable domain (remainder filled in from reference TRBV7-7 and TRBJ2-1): GAGVSQSPRYKVTKRGQDVTLRCDPISSHATLYWYQQALGQGPEFLTYFNYEAQPDKSGLPSDRFSAERPEGSISTLTIQRTEQRDSAMYRCASSGGQGGDNEQFFGPGTRLTVL.

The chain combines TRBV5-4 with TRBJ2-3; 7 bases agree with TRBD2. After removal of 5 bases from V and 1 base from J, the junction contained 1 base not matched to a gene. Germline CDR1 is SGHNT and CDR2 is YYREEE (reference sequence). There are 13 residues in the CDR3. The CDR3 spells CASRSGGTDTQYF. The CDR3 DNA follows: TGTGCCAGCAGGAGCGGGGGCACAGATACGCAGTATTTT.